This T cell receptor beta chain was profiled in a study of cytomegalovirus exposure and HLA in healthy donors. Study-wide results and limits: Serostatus for CMV was the only available immune exposure information. Being indistinguishable, some V segments were excluded, TRBV6-2 and TRBV6-3 among them. Many donors shared some public TCRs, even though most TCR sequences were rare. About 90% or about 30% of the time was how often most TCR beta V segments were productive, according to an earlier analysis.

The length of the CDR3 is 15 residues. The germline V gene encodes CDR1 LNHNV and CDR2 YYDKDF (reference sequence). Trimming cost V 0 bases and J 8 bases; bases outside gene matches: 3. About this clone: Its target is unknown.

The study ran its PCR with 60 Vbeta and 13 Jbeta primers. Sequencing was performed with immunoSEQ multiplex PCR; in TCRdb, only in-frame clones are kept and a portion is missing. This table holds approximately 120,000 clones, 78% found once. The receptor comes from a man between 25 and 39 years old in good health and CMV-seropositive. This chain connects TRBV15 to TRBJ2-4; 11 nucleotides agree with TRBD2. Sequencing used PBMCs. The CDR3 DNA follows: TGTGCCACCAGCAGAGATAGCGGGGGGGAAGACATTCAGTACTTC. It yields the protein CATSRDSGGEDIQYF.